Listed below are T cell receptor beta chains from one sample, sequenced in a study of memory CD4+ T cells and cytomegalovirus serostatus. Assay used: immunoSEQ multiplex PCR; TCRdb lists only in-frame clones, some missing. The data hold 80,000 to 100,000 clones, with over 70% observed a single time. The sample was memory CD4+ T cells from blood. Receptor source: an adult in good health and CMV-seropositive. Both conserved end residues are part of each CDR3. A D gene is named only where the DNA matches it firmly. Size values are once, few and many counts, or a class for expanded clones, and some rows have none.

TRBV18	TRBD2	medium-sized	TRBJ2-7	TGTGCCAGCTCTCGGGAGGCGGGGGTCGAGCAGTACTTC	CASSREAGVEQYF
TRBV2	NA	NA	TRBJ1-1	TGTGCCAGCAGTGAATGGCCGGGACGGACCTTT	CASSEWPGRTF
TRBV10-2	NA	few	TRBJ1-2	TGCGCCAGCAGTGACCTGGACCGTGTGGGCTACACCTTC	CASSDLDRVGYTF
TRBV28	TRBD1	NA	TRBJ1-1	TGTGCCAGCAGCCGACAGGGGGAAGCTTTCTTT	CASSRQGEAFF
TRBV28	NA	NA	TRBJ1-1	TGTGCCAGCAGTTTTGGAGCAGGGGCGGGGAGCACTGAAGCTTTCTTT	CASSFGAGAGSTEAFF
TRBV5-1	TRBD2	NA	TRBJ2-2	TGCGCCAGCAGCTTGGTGGGACTAGCTGGGGGAACCGGGGAGCTGTTTTTT	CASSLVGLAGGTGELFF
TRBV5-1	NA	NA	TRBJ2-1	TGCGCCAGCAATGTGGGAGGAAGCAATGAGCAGTTCTTC	CASNVGGSNEQFF
TRBV23-1	NA	NA	TRBJ1-1	TGCGCCAGCGGACTGAACACTGAAGCTTTCTTT	CASGLNTEAFF
TRBV15	TRBD2	NA	TRBJ2-1	TGTGCCACCAGCGTGGGGACTAGCGGTAACAATGAGCAGTTCTTC	CATSVGTSGNNEQFF
TRBV2	NA	NA	TRBJ2-3	TGTGCCAGCAGTGAAAAACTCCCTCTAGCCCGCACAGATACGCAGTATTTT	CASSEKLPLARTDTQYF
TRBV19	NA	NA	TRBJ2-7	TGTGCCAGTAGTATATCCAACCGGGGGGCGGTCCCCTACGAGCAGTACTTC	CASSISNRGAVPYEQYF
TRBV4-1	NA	once	TRBJ2-1	TGCGCCAGCAGCCAAATAGGGGGGTCCTACAATGAGCAGTTCTTC	CASSQIGGSYNEQFF
TRBV7-9	NA	NA	TRBJ2-7	TGTGCCAGCAGCTTAGGCTCCTACGAGCAGTACTTC	CASSLGSYEQYF
TRBV19	TRBD1	NA	TRBJ1-4	TGTGCCAGTTCCTGGACAGGGGGTGATGAAAAACTGTTTTTT	CASSWTGGDEKLFF
TRBV4-3	TRBD1	NA	TRBJ2-1	TGCGCCAGCAGCCTGGACAGGTCCTACAATGAGCAGTTCTTC	CASSLDRSYNEQFF